This entry is about one TCR beta chain. Its antigen is not known. The data were taken from a study of cytomegalovirus exposure and HLA in healthy donors. At the level of the study: HLA-typed donors were the source of around 85 million unique TCRs held in an early data release. Study-wide results and caveats: Common viral pathogens (according to a later analysis) appeared linked to several of the most significant clusters.

CDR1 SGHRS and CDR2 YFSETQ come from the germline V gene. This CDR3 contains 14 residues. V was trimmed by 4 bases and J by 5 bases, leaving 16 bases between them. Healthy bone marrow donors made up the donors. It was with 60 Vbeta and 13 Jbeta primers that the PCR ran. Some clones are missing from TCRdb's copy, which holds only in-frame ones; the method was immunoSEQ multiplex PCR. The sample includes roughly 190,000 clones, about 9.4% seen only once; the top ten take over 1%. This sequence was found in a young woman in good health and CMV-seropositive. The chain recombines TRBV5-1 with TRBJ2-7, with a possible D match to TRBD1 (5 bases). The sequenced material came from PBMCs. CDR3 nucleotides: TGCGCCAGCAGCATTTCAGGGTTTCTGGACGAGCAGTACTTC. It yields the protein CASSISGFLDEQYF.